What follows is one TCR beta chain and its context. Method: immunoSEQ multiplex PCR; TCRdb's copy keeps in-frame clones and lacks some. This table has more than 200,000 clones, approximately 84% appearing once. The sample comes from a study of blood T cell repertoires in COVID-19. The CDR3 length is 14 residues. Germline V gene sequence: CDR1 SGHRS, CDR2 YFSETQ. The V end lost 0 bases, the J end lost 0 bases, and 4 bases lay between the germline ends. This TCR was sampled from an elderly woman with acute or convalescent COVID-19. The specimen was peripheral blood. The chain uses TRBV5-1 and TRBJ1-3, with no clear D. The CDR3 region is CASSLADSGNTIYF. Written as DNA, the CDR3 is TGCGCCAGCAGCTTGGCAGACTCTGGAAACACCATATATTTT. The full variable domain, with the rest looked up from reference TRBV5-1 and TRBJ1-3, is KAGVTQTPRYLIKTRGQQVTLSCSPISGHRSVSWYQQTPGQGLQFLFEYFSETQRNKGNFPGRFSGRQFSNSRSEMNVSTLELGDSALYLCASSLADSGNTIYFGEGSWLTVV.